This T cell receptor beta chain was profiled in a study of blood T cell repertoires in COVID-19. Authors' analysis steps: How many nucleated cells were present was estimated from reference gene primer amplification. Sequencing used immunoSEQ multiplex PCR; TCRdb keeps in-frame clones, though not all of them. The V and J calls and the clone size are those of that table, but D and trimming were determined from the DNA. The sample records approximately 33,000 clones, 88% being singletons. The CDR3 extends over 15 amino acids. The V and J ends lost 1 base and 0 bases respectively, with 10 bases between them. Germline assignment: CDR1 SGHTA and CDR2 FQGNSA.

V and J are TRBV7-2 and TRBJ2-7; D unclear. The sample was peripheral blood. The sequence was collected from a man between 65 and 85 years old with acute or convalescent COVID-19. The CDR3 sequence: CASSLGSAVSYEQYF. As DNA, the CDR3 is TGTGCCAGCAGCTTAGGATCCGCAGTCTCCTACGAGCAGTACTTC.